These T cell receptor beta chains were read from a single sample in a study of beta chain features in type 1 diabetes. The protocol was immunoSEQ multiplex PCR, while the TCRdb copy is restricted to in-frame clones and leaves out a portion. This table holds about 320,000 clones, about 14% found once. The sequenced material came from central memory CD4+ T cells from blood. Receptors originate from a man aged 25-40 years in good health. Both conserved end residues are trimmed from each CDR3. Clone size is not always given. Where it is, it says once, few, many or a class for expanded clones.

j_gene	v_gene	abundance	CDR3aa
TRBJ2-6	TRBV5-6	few	ASSFTGVAGANVLT
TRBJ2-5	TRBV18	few	ASSPGTSGQETQY
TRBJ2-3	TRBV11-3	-	ASSYSGVRTDTQY
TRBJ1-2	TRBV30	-	ASRVSGGYT
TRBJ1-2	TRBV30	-	ARSVGPGGYT
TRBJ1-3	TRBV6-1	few	ASTSQEHSGNTIY
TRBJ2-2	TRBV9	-	ASSADHNTGELF
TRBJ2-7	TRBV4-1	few	ASSHGQGVSEQY
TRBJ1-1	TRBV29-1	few	SVQQGIGTEAF
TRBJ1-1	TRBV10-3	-	ATGGSATGLNTEAF
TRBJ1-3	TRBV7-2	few	ASSLSGMGNTIY
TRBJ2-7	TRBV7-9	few	ASSLHRYEQY
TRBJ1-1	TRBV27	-	ASSFGGVTEAF
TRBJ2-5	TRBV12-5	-	ASGLPPFEETQY
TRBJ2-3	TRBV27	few	ASSLGQGAGVGTQY
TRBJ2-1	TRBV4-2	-	ASSHRRQGAGNEQF
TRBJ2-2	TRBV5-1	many	ASSLAGKTGELF
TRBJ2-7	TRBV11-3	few	ASSRGNQGSEQY
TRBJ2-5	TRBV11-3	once	ASSLGGRPEETQY
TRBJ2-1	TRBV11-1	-	ASMTGGRLTYNEQF
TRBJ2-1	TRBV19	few	ASSISGVNNEQF
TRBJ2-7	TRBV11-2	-	ASSAVAGGVFSDYEQY
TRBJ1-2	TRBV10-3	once	AISKSGEGGYT
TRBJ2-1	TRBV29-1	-	SGTGQGEQF
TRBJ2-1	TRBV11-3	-	ASSSGTSGGVNEQF
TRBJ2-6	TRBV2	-	ASSELGQGFPGANVLT
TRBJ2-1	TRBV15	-	ATSQDRGGGNEQF
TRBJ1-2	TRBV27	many	ATSERGFAGYT
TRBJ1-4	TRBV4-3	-	ASSKQGAGEKLF
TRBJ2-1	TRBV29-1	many	SVRRSYNEQF
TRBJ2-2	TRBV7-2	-	ASSSDGVGELF
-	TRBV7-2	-	ASSVHAGEQY
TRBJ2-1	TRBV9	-	ASSPGLANYNEQF
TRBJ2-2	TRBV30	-	AWRRLAGFNTGELF
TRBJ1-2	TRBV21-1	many	ASSGKGKGNYGYT
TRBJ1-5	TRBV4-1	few	ASSQGGPGGPQH
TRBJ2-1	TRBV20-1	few	SASQANEQF
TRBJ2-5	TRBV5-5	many	ASSLSPGGGKTQY
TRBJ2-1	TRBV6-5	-	ASSPTSGPYNEQF
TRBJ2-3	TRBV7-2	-	ASSLTITDTQY
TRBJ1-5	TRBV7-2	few	ASSPTGAQPQH